The rows below give T cell receptor beta chains drawn from one sample of a study of T cell responses to AZD1222 COVID-19 vaccine. Sequenced by immunoSEQ multiplex PCR; TCRdb stores in-frame clones only, minus some. The sample includes about 120,000 clones, roughly nine tenths of them seen just once. The specimen was peripheral blood, collected on day 0 of AZD1222 vaccination. The receptors originated from an adult in good health. Both conserved end residues are part of each CDR3. The D gene is left open where the match is weak. Not every row has a clone size; where given, it reads once, few, many or a size class.

TRBV5-1	TRBJ1-4	once	TRBD1	CASSSGQGHEKLFF	TGCGCCAGCAGCTCCGGACAGGGCCATGAAAAACTGTTTTTT
TRBV6-5	TRBJ2-7	-	TRBD2	CASRGAGPSSYEQYF	TGTGCCAGCAGGGGAGCGGGACCTAGCTCCTACGAGCAGTACTTC
TRBV19	TRBJ1-5	-	-	CASSTIGGANQPQHF	TGTGCCAGTAGTACCATAGGGGGGGCGAATCAGCCCCAGCATTTT
TRBV7-2	TRBJ1-1	few	TRBD1	CASSPGTGGTEAFF	TGTGCCAGCAGCCCGGGGACAGGGGGCACTGAAGCTTTCTTT
TRBV19	TRBJ1-5	-	-	CASNVGLRGDQPQHF	TGTGCCAGTAACGTAGGACTGCGCGGCGATCAGCCCCAGCATTTT
TRBV5-4	TRBJ1-1	-	-	CASSLGSGMNTEAFF	TGTGCCAGCAGCTTGGGGTCGGGGATGAACACTGAAGCTTTCTTT
TRBV10-1	TRBJ2-7	few	TRBD2	CASSESRASGRTEQYF	TGCGCCAGCAGTGAGTCCCGGGCTAGCGGGAGGACCGAGCAGTACTTC
TRBV7-9	TRBJ2-1	-	-	CASSPLGVGGHEQFF	TGTGCCAGCAGCCCCCTCGGGGTGGGGGGGCATGAGCAGTTCTTC
TRBV28	TRBJ1-6	-	-	CASSLPHIGSYNSPLHF	TGTGCCAGCAGTTTACCTCACATTGGCTCCTATAATTCACCCCTCCACTTT
TRBV9	TRBJ2-1	-	-	CASSVDPSDHNEQFF	TGTGCCAGCAGCGTAGACCCTAGCGACCACAATGAGCAGTTCTTC
TRBV6-2/TRBV6-3	TRBJ2-7	-	-	CASSYSSVSGPYEQYF	TGTGCCAGCAGTTACTCGTCGGTTAGCGGTCCCTACGAGCAGTACTTC
TRBV19	TRBJ2-7	-	-	CASSIWQGRTYEQYF	TGTGCCAGTAGTATATGGCAGGGGAGGACCTACGAGCAGTACTTC
TRBV19	TRBJ2-5	once	-	CARLAQETQYF	TGTGCCAGACTCGCCCAAGAGACCCAGTACTTC
TRBV13	TRBJ2-3	-	-	CATASTRRGDTQYF	TGTGCCACCGCTAGCACCAGAAGGGGCGATACGCAGTATTTT
TRBV7-2	TRBJ1-3	-	-	CASRKGPSSGNTIYF	TGTGCCAGCCGTAAGGGTCCGTCCTCTGGAAACACCATATATTTT
TRBV30	TRBJ2-7	-	TRBD1	CAWGTGPYEQYF	TGTGCCTGGGGGACAGGGCCCTACGAGCAGTACTTC
TRBV29-1	TRBJ1-1	-	-	CSVDPGGTEAFF	TGCAGCGTTGATCCGGGAGGGACTGAAGCTTTCTTT
TRBV5-8	TRBJ2-7	-	-	CASSEGLPASEQYF	TGTGCCAGCAGCGAGGGACTCCCGGCCTCCGAGCAGTACTTC
TRBV18	TRBJ2-5	-	-	CASSPLPGKETQYF	TGTGCCAGCTCACCACTGCCCGGGAAAGAGACCCAGTACTTC
TRBV20-1	TRBJ2-5	once	-	CSAERQETQYF	TGCAGTGCGGAGCGGCAAGAGACCCAGTACTTC
TRBV7-9	TRBJ2-7	few	TRBD1	CASSLMGQGNNEQYF	TGTGCCAGCAGCTTAATGGGACAGGGGAATAACGAGCAGTACTTC
TRBV27	TRBJ2-7	-	-	CASSATPHYEQYF	TGTGCCAGCAGTGCGACTCCCCACTACGAGCAGTACTTC
TRBV5-1	TRBJ1-3	-	-	CASSLGTASGNTIYF	TGCGCCAGCAGCTTGGGGACAGCGTCTGGAAACACCATATATTTT
TRBV30	TRBJ1-4	-	TRBD1	CAWSVSRGLKEKLFF	TGTGCCTGGAGTGTGTCCAGGGGGTTAAAAGAAAAACTGTTTTTT
TRBV28	TRBJ2-1	-	TRBD2	CASRPRGLAAYNEQFF	TGTGCCAGCAGACCCCGAGGGCTAGCGGCCTACAATGAGCAGTTCTTC
TRBV3-1/TRBV3-2	TRBJ2-7	-	TRBD1	CASSQGTVKYEQYF	TGTGCCAGCAGCCAGGGGACAGTGAAGTACGAGCAGTACTTC
TRBV5-4	TRBJ2-5	-	-	CASSPGTRPKETQYF	TGTGCCAGCAGCCCTGGGACGCGGCCGAAAGAGACCCAGTACTTC
TRBV6-6	TRBJ2-5	-	TRBD2	CASRLAGGGETQYF	TGTGCCAGCAGACTAGCGGGAGGCGGTGAGACCCAGTACTTC
TRBV16	TRBJ1-5	-	TRBD1	CASSPEGQISNQPQHF	TGTGCCAGCAGCCCGGAGGGACAGATTAGCAATCAGCCCCAGCATTTT
TRBV15	TRBJ1-4	once	TRBD1	CATSPGQGANNEKLFF	TGTGCCACCAGCCCGGGACAGGGGGCTAATAATGAAAAACTGTTTTTT
TRBV19	TRBJ1-6	-	-	CATNDRTYSPLHF	TGTGCCACCAACGACAGGACCTATTCACCCCTCCACTTT
TRBV25-1	TRBJ2-7	-	-	CASSGPFGGSYEQYF	TGTGCCAGCAGTGGGCCTTTCGGGGGTTCCTACGAGCAGTACTTC
TRBV28	TRBJ1-1	once	-	CASSPLGGGDTEAFF	TGTGCCAGCAGTCCCCTCGGGGGCGGGGACACTGAAGCTTTCTTT
TRBV5-6	TRBJ1-1	-	TRBD1	CASSGDRGNTEAFF	TGTGCCAGCAGCGGGGACAGGGGTAATACTGAAGCTTTCTTT
TRBV6-6	TRBJ1-5	-	-	CASREGWNQPQHF	TGTGCCAGCCGAGAAGGGTGGAATCAGCCCCAGCATTTT
TRBV24-1	TRBJ2-5	-	-	CATRDSGKETQYF	TGTGCCACTCGGGACAGCGGGAAAGAGACCCAGTACTTC
TRBV19	TRBJ2-1	few	TRBD1	CAVAPTGLGYNEQFF	TGTGCCGTGGCCCCGACAGGGCTTGGCTACAATGAGCAGTTCTTC
TRBV5-1	TRBJ2-7	-	-	CASSLEAMSSYEQYF	TGCGCCAGCAGCTTGGAAGCAATGAGCTCCTACGAGCAGTACTTC